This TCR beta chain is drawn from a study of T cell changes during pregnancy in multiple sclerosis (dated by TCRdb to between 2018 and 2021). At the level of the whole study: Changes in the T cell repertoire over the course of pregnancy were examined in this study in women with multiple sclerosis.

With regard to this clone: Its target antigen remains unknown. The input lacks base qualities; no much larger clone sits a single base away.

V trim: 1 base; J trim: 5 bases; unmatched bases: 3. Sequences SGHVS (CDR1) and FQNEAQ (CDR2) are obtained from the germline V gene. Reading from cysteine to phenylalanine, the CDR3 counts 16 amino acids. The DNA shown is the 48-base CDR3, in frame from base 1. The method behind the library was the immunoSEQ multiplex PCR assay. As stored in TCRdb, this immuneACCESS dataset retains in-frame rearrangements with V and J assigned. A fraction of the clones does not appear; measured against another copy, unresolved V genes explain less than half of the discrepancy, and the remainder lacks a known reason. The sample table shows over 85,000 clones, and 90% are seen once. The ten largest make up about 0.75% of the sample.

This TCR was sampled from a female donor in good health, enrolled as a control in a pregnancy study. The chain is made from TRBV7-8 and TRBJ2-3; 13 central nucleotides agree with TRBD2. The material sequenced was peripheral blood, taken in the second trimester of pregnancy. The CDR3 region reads CASSLETSGGLDTQYF. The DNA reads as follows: TGTGCCAGCAGCTTAGAGACTAGCGGGGGGTTAGATACGCAGTATTTT. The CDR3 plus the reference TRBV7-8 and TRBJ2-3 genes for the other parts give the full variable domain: GAGVSQSPRYKVAKRGQDVALRCDPISGHVSLFWYQQALGQGPEFLTYFQNEAQLDKSGLPSDRFFAERPEGSVSTLKIQRTQQEDSAVYLCASSLETSGGLDTQYFGPGTRLTVL.